The 32 T cell receptor beta chains below come from one sample, sequenced in a study of blood T cell repertoires in COVID-19. Profiling relied on immunoSEQ multiplex PCR, and the TCRdb table lists in-frame clones only, not all of them. Among over 80,000 clones listed, 91% were seen once. The material sequenced was peripheral blood. These receptor sequences come from a human donor with active COVID-19. The donor label of this sample is uncertain.

The V call is TRBV28, the J call TRBJ1-5; TRBD1 might be the D (5 bases). Between the trimmed V and J ends, which lost 8 bases and 2 bases, there was a span of 10 bases. The length of the CDR3 is 13 residues. Germline CDR1 MDHEN, CDR2 SYDVKM. This chain's CDR3 is CASLRQRNQPQHF. CDR3 DNA sequence: TGTGCCAGCTTACGACAGCGCAATCAGCCCCAGCATTTT.

The genes are TRBV3-1 (or the pseudogene TRBV3-2) and TRBJ1-2; D remains unclear. The germline CDR1 and CDR2 sequences are LGHDT and YNNKEL (reference sequence). The ends were cut back, 4 bases at V and 8 bases at J, with 11 bases in the middle. The CDR3 runs to 12 residues. The CDR3: CASSPKPGGYTF. For the CDR3, the DNA is TGTGCCAGCAGCCCGAAACCGGGGGGCTACACCTTC.

In its sample, this clone was seen once. The chain has TRBV6-2 or TRBV6-3 and TRBJ1-5, with D possibly TRBD1 on 5 matching bases. The CDR3 spans 14 residues. Germline CDR1 reads MNHEY; CDR2 reads SVGEGT. Trimming left V 2 bases short and J 2 bases short, with 7 bases between. The CDR3 loop reads CASSYPGGNQPQHF. CDR3 nucleotides: TGTGCCAGCAGTTACCCGGGGGGCAATCAGCCCCAGCATTTT.

V gene TRBV6-5 combines with J gene TRBJ1-1; no clear D. Trimming removed 4 bases at V and 8 bases at J, with 14 bases between. CDR1 and CDR2 from the germline V gene are MNHEY and SVGAGI. The CDR3 has 13 residues. CDR3 sequence: CASSSEGLIEAFF. CDR3 DNA sequence: TGTGCCAGCAGTTCGGAGGGCCTTATCGAAGCTTTCTTT.

The rearrangement uses TRBV18 and TRBJ2-6; D might be TRBD2 (5 bases). The length of the CDR3 is 16 residues. Germline-derived CDR1 and CDR2 are KGHSH and LQKENI. Trimming took off 2 bases at V and 2 bases at J, with 10 bases between the two ends. The CDR3 spells CASSPNGIAGANVLTF. In DNA form, the CDR3 reads TGTGCCAGCTCACCAAACGGGATCGCTGGGGCCAACGTCCTGACTTTC. The full variable domain, its missing parts supplied by reference TRBV18 and TRBJ2-6, is NAGVMQNPRHLVRRRGQEARLRCSPMKGHSHVYWYRQLPEEGLKFMVYLQKENIIDESGMPKERFSAEFPKEGPSILRIQQVVRGDSAAYFCASSPNGIAGANVLTFGAGSRLTVL.

This sequence joins TRBV5-1 and TRBJ2-1; 15 bases fit TRBD2. This CDR3 region has 15 residues. Losses at the gene ends were 3 bases for V and 7 bases for J; bases not matched to a gene: 2. The germline gives CDR1 SGHRS, CDR2 YFSETQ. The CDR3, as DNA: TGCGCCAGCAGCTCGGGACTAGCGGGGGGTAATGAGCAGTTCTTC. Its protein product is CASSSGLAGGNEQFF.

Details on this clone: This sample also contains other DNA sequences that code for the same CDR3. V and J are TRBV5-1 and TRBJ1-1, with D perhaps TRBD1 (6 bases). Trimming left V 0 bases short and J 0 bases short, with 9 bases between. The germline CDR1 and CDR2 sequences are SGHRS and YFSETQ. This CDR3 is built from 15 residues. The CDR3 loop reads CASSLGRGMNTEAFF. Written as DNA, the CDR3 is TGCGCCAGCAGCTTGGGCAGGGGAATGAACACTGAAGCTTTCTTT. The variable domain in full, with the rest retrieved from reference TRBV5-1 and TRBJ1-1, is KAGVTQTPRYLIKTRGQQVTLSCSPISGHRSVSWYQQTPGQGLQFLFEYFSETQRNKGNFPGRFSGRQFSNSRSEMNVSTLELGDSALYLCASSLGRGMNTEAFFGQGTRLTVV.

The CDR3 nucleotides are TGTGCCAGCAGTTACAGGGTGAGCGGGCTCACTGAAGCTTTCTTT. This encodes CASSYRVSGLTEAFF. J is TRBJ1-1 and V is TRBV6-2 or TRBV6-3; D is ambiguous. Germline V CDR1 and CDR2: MNHEY, SVGEGT. V lost 2 bases, J lost 4 bases, and 14 bases lay in between. The CDR3 length is 15 residues.

The chain joins TRBV7-2 to TRBJ2-5, with TRBD1 matching 10 bases. The CDR3 runs 14 residues. J was trimmed by 5 bases and V by 5 bases; bases with no gene match: 5. CDR1 and CDR2 from the germline V gene are SGHTA and FQGNSA. The CDR3 sequence: CASSPGQGRETQYF. CDR3 nucleotides: TGTGCCAGCAGCCCGGGACAGGGGAGGGAGACCCAGTACTTC. Based on the CDR3 plus reference TRBV7-2 and TRBJ2-5, the full variable domain is GAGVSQSPSNKVTEKGKDVELRCDPISGHTALYWYRQSLGQGLEFLIYFQGNSAPDKSGLPSDRFSAERTGGSVSTLTIQRTQQEDSAVYLCASSPGQGRETQYFGPGTRLLVL.

CDR3 sequence reads: CASSFEGGGNQPQHF. CDR3 sequence (DNA): TGTGCCAGCAGCTTTGAGGGAGGAGGCAATCAGCCCCAGCATTTT. The chain joins TRBV5-5 to TRBJ1-5; D unresolved. Germline CDR1 reads SGHKS; CDR2 reads YYEKEE (reference sequence). The germline V and J ends were trimmed by 2 bases and 2 bases, with 11 bases remaining between them. The CDR3 is 15 residues long.

The CDR3 nucleotides read TGTGCCAGCGGACAGGGGGACTCCGAGCAGTACTTC. Amino acids: CASGQGDSEQYF. The rearrangement links TRBV11-1 to TRBJ2-7, with TRBD1 matching 10 bases. Germline CDR1 reads SGHAT; CDR2 reads FQDESV (reference sequence). The CDR3 sequence is 12 residues long. The J segment lost 6 bases and the V segment lost 8 bases, leaving 4 bases of the junction unmatched.

V usage is TRBV19 and J usage is TRBJ1-1, with 8 bases matching TRBD1. This CDR3 has 14 residues. The J segment lost 5 bases and the V segment lost 6 bases, leaving 8 bases of the junction unmatched. Germline lookup yields CDR1 LNHDA and CDR2 SQIVND (reference sequence). CDR3 protein: CASSKQGARTEAFF. DNA for the CDR3: TGTGCCAGTAGCAAGCAGGGGGCGAGAACTGAAGCTTTCTTT. Full variable domain (remainder filled in from reference TRBV19 and TRBJ1-1): DGGITQSPKYLFRKEGQNVTLSCEQNLNHDAMYWYRQDPGQGLRLIYYSQIVNDFQKGDIAEGYSVSREKKESFPLTVTSAQKNPTAFYLCASSKQGARTEAFFGQGTRLTVV.

This clone was found once. The rearrangement joins TRBV7-9 to TRBJ2-3, with D possibly TRBD2 on 6 matching bases. The germline V gene has CDR1 SEHNR and CDR2 FQNEAQ (reference sequence). Trimming took 5 bases from V and 1 from J, leaving 22 bases between them. This CDR3 spans 18 amino acids. CDR3 DNA: TGTGCCAGCAGCCAGCGGGCAGAGCGGTGGGCAGGCACAGATACGCAGTATTTT. This translates into CASSQRAERWAGTDTQYF.

The V call is TRBV15, the J call TRBJ2-5; the match to TRBD2 covers 7 bases. The CDR3 is 16 residues long. Germline CDR1 and CDR2: LNHNV and YYDKDF (reference sequence). Trimming removed 1 base from V and 5 bases from J; junction bases left unmatched: 10. The CDR3 reads CATSRVRAGPGETQYF. CDR3 bases: TGTGCCACCAGCAGAGTTCGAGCGGGGCCGGGGGAGACCCAGTACTTC.

This clone has just a few counts. The genes are TRBV24-1 and TRBJ1-1; 9 nucleotides agree with TRBD1. With V trimmed by 5 bases and J by 4 bases, 4 bases remained unmatched. CDR3 size: 14 residues. Germline V gives CDR1 KGHDR, CDR2 SFDVKD. The CDR3 loop reads CATSGDREGTEAFF. DNA of the CDR3: TGTGCCACCAGTGGGGACAGGGAGGGCACTGAAGCTTTCTTT.

This clone was seen once. V and J are TRBV7-6 and TRBJ2-7; TRBD2 matches at 8 bases. V was clipped by 2 bases and J by 1 base; unmatched bases: 7. CDR3 length: 16 residues. Germline CDR1 reads SGHVS; CDR2 reads FNYEAQ. This chain's CDR3 is CASSLRSPGGSYEQYF. CDR3 DNA sequence: TGTGCCAGCAGCTTAAGGTCTCCGGGGGGGTCCTACGAGCAGTACTTC.

The gene calls are TRBV5-1 and TRBJ2-2; weak D call: TRBD2 (5 bases). Trimming shortened V by 1 base and J by 3 bases, and 13 bases separated the two germline ends. This CDR3 region has 16 residues. The germline V gene encodes CDR1 SGHRS and CDR2 YFSETQ. As DNA, the CDR3 is TGCGCCAGCAGCTTGACCCTAGGGCGGGACACCGGGGAGCTGTTTTTT. This encodes CASSLTLGRDTGELFF.

This chain links TRBV28 with TRBJ2-7; 9 positions match TRBD1. The CDR3 spans 17 residues. Germline CDR1 reads MDHEN; CDR2 reads SYDVKM. The trim removed 5 bases at V and 4 bases at J, leaving 15 bases unmatched. The CDR3: CASSQPSGTGSRYEQYF. The CDR3 DNA reads as TGTGCCAGCAGTCAACCCTCCGGGACAGGGAGCAGATACGAGCAGTACTTC.

The sample holds a few counts of this clone. The V gene is TRBV7-9, the J gene TRBJ1-2; 7 bases match TRBD1. The germline CDR1 and CDR2 sequences are SEHNR and FQNEAQ (reference sequence). Trimming removed 5 bases from V and 3 bases from J; junction bases left unmatched: 12. The CDR3 is 16 amino acids. The CDR3 coding sequence is TGTGCCAGCAGCAAGGATGCCCAGGGGGTCTACTATGGCTACACCTTC. Translating it yields CASSKDAQGVYYGYTF.

This clone has only a few counts. The rearrangement uses TRBV29-1 and TRBJ1-5, with 7 nucleotides matching TRBD1. This CDR3 is built from 15 residues. The trim removed 7 bases at V and 4 bases at J, leaving 13 bases unmatched. CDR1 and CDR2 (germline): SQVTM, ANQGSEA. This CDR3 is CSEGQDGLGNQPQHF. CDR3 coding DNA: TGCAGCGAAGGACAGGACGGCCTTGGAAATCAGCCCCAGCATTTT.

This rearrangement joins TRBV4-2 to TRBJ1-1, with 8 bases that match TRBD1. Trimming removed 4 bases from V and 3 bases from J; junction bases left unmatched: 7. The CDR3 extends over 15 amino acids. Germline loops: CDR1 LGHNA, CDR2 YNFKEQ. The chain's CDR3 is CASSLEQGGDTEAFF. The CDR3 nucleotides are TGTGCCAGCAGCCTCGAACAGGGGGGTGACACTGAAGCTTTCTTT.

The chain couples TRBV4-2 to TRBJ2-2, with 8 bases matching TRBD1. CDR1 and CDR2 (germline): LGHNA, YNFKEQ. Trimming took 6 bases from V and 4 from J; bases not matched to a gene: 4. This CDR3 spans 14 amino acids. The CDR3 nucleotides are TGTGCCAGCAGTCTCACAGGGGGCACCGGGGAGCTGTTTTTT. It codes for CASSLTGGTGELFF.

The CDR3 here is CASSLARDRMNTEAFF. CDR3 sequence (DNA): TGCGCCAGCAGCTTGGCGAGGGACAGGATGAACACTGAAGCTTTCTTT. The chain joins TRBV5-1 to TRBJ1-1; 8 nucleotides match TRBD1. With V trimmed by 0 bases and J by 0 bases, 4 bases remained unmatched. The CDR3 has 16 amino acids. Per germline, CDR1 SGHRS and CDR2 YFSETQ.

Concerning this clone itself: This sample includes further DNA sequences coding for the same CDR3. V and J are TRBV5-1 and TRBJ1-1; D is ambiguous. This CDR3 has 14 residues. The germline V gene encodes CDR1 SGHRS and CDR2 YFSETQ. V dropped 0 bases and J dropped 2 bases, with 8 bases sitting between them. The CDR3, as DNA: TGCGCCAGCAGCTTGGCTCAGGCCAACACTGAAGCTTTCTTT. It is translated as CASSLAQANTEAFF.

The chain uses TRBV6-6 and TRBJ1-1, with 9 bases aligning to TRBD1. The germline V gene has CDR1 MNHNY and CDR2 SVGAGI (reference sequence). V was pared by 5 bases and J by 5 bases, with 9 bases of the junction left unmatched. CDR3 size: 15 residues. The CDR3 sequence is CASSLTRDRATEAFF. The CDR3 coding sequence is TGTGCCAGCAGTCTTACCCGGGACAGGGCAACTGAAGCTTTCTTT.

The rearrangement links TRBV19 to TRBJ2-3; D gene ambiguous. V lost 3 bases, J lost 1 base, and 11 bases lay in between. The CDR3 is made up of 15 amino acids. The V gene's germline CDR1 is LNHDA and CDR2 SQIVND (reference sequence). For the CDR3, the DNA is TGTGCCAGTAGTATGCTTGCGGCGGGCACAGATACGCAGTATTTT. Translation gives CASSMLAAGTDTQYF. Combining the CDR3 with reference TRBV19 and TRBJ2-3 gives the whole variable domain DGGITQSPKYLFRKEGQNVTLSCEQNLNHDAMYWYRQDPGQGLRLIYYSQIVNDFQKGDIAEGYSVSREKKESFPLTVTSAQKNPTAFYLCASSMLAAGTDTQYFGPGTRLTVL.

Written as DNA, the CDR3 is TGTGCCAGCAGAAAAGCCATGAACACTGAAGCTTTCTTT. Translating gives CASRKAMNTEAFF. The V gene is TRBV12-3 or TRBV12-4, the J gene TRBJ1-1; D is unresolved. This CDR3 is 13 amino acids long. V gave up 6 bases and J gave up 0 bases, with 8 bases separating them.

This sequence joins TRBV5-4 and TRBJ2-3, with D possibly matching TRBD1 (7 bases). CDR1 is SGHNT, CDR2 YYREEE, per germline (reference sequence). Trimming removed 2 bases at V and 0 bases at J, with 19 bases between. CDR3 size: 18 residues. The chain's CDR3 is CASSLAFQGEASTDTQYF. CDR3 nucleotide sequence: TGTGCCAGCAGCTTAGCTTTCCAGGGGGAGGCTAGCACAGATACGCAGTATTTT.

V and J are TRBV20-1 and TRBJ2-5, with 8 bases identical to TRBD2. After removal of 3 bases from V and 5 bases from J, the junction contained 14 bases not matched to a gene. This CDR3 contains 16 residues. CDR1 and CDR2 (germline): DFQATT, SNEGSKA (reference sequence). CDR3 sequence reads: CSASWFRGPGGETQYF. CDR3 bases: TGCAGTGCTAGTTGGTTCCGGGGGCCGGGAGGGGAGACCCAGTACTTC.

The J gene is TRBJ1-2, the V gene TRBV3-1 (or the pseudogene TRBV3-2); the match to TRBD1 covers 7 bases. Germline CDR1 is LGHDT and CDR2 is YNNKEL (reference sequence). V shed 4 bases, J shed 7 bases, and the junction held 6 bases outside the gene matches. The CDR3 runs 13 residues. This CDR3 is CASSPGGQVGYTF. The CDR3, as DNA: TGTGCCAGCAGCCCCGGAGGACAGGTTGGCTACACCTTC.

This clone was observed a few times. V usage is TRBV6-6 and J usage is TRBJ2-3; 7 bases line up with TRBD2. Germline assignment: CDR1 MNHNY and CDR2 SVGAGI (reference sequence). V trimming: 4 bases; J trimming: 5 bases; junction bases outside the gene matches: 9. The CDR3 is 15 residues long. The CDR3, as DNA: TGTGCCAGCAGTTTCAACGGGGGGTTGGGAGATACGCAGTATTTT. It codes for CASSFNGGLGDTQYF.

This chain uses TRBV5-1 with TRBJ2-5, with TRBD2 matching 11 bases. CDR3 length: 14 amino acids. V shed 4 bases, J shed 3 bases, and the junction held 2 bases outside the gene matches. Germline CDR1 and CDR2: SGHRS and YFSETQ. CDR3 coding DNA: TGCGCCAGCAGCGTGGGACTAGCGGAAGAGACCCAGTACTTC. Translated: CASSVGLAEETQYF. The variable domain in full, with the rest retrieved from reference TRBV5-1 and TRBJ2-5, is KAGVTQTPRYLIKTRGQQVTLSCSPISGHRSVSWYQQTPGQGLQFLFEYFSETQRNKGNFPGRFSGRQFSNSRSEMNVSTLELGDSALYLCASSVGLAEETQYFGPGTRLLVL.